The entry that follows covers one TCR beta chain sequence. The data stem from a study of Ad26.COV2.S vaccination and SARS-CoV-2 variants. In the study overall: Donor joined the COV1001 Ad26.COV2.S trial arm. Administration of Ad26.COV2.S was intramuscular, either once or twice 56 days apart.

The CDR3 runs to 12 residues. Looked up from germline, CDR1 is GTSNPN and CDR2 is SVGIG (reference sequence). V was cut by 2 bases and J by 8 bases, with 9 bases left in between. Produced via immunoSEQ multiplex PCR; TCRdb's table is partial and in-frame only. The repertoire holds about 680,000 clones, with more than 80% as singletons. Treatment described: about 20 received Ad26.COV2.S at low or high dose, single or two shots; about five received placebo; per-sample allocation not given. The investigators took samples on day 63 after the first vaccine or placebo injection. This person who donated was an adult of 18-55 years in Boston.

The receptor comes from a person between 18 and 65 years old who received the Ad26.COV2.S COVID-19 vaccine or a placebo. Sequencing used peripheral blood, obtained in a trial of Ad26.COV2.S vaccine versus placebo. The gene calls are TRBV30 and TRBJ1-4; D is ambiguous. CDR3 nucleotides: TGTGCCTGGAGTCGAACGGCCGAAAAACTGTTTTTT. Translation: CAWSRTAEKLFF. Full variable domain (rest looked up from reference TRBV30 and TRBJ1-4): SQTIHQWPATLVQPVGSPLSLECTVEGTSNPNLYWYRQAAGRGLQLLFYSVGIGQISSEVPQNLSASRPQDRQFILSSKKLLLSDSGFYLCAWSRTAEKLFFGSGTQLSVL.